Below, 18 T cell receptor beta chains from the same sample are listed, as sequenced in a study of cytomegalovirus exposure and HLA in healthy donors. Produced via immunoSEQ multiplex PCR; TCRdb's table is partial and in-frame only. The top ten clones hold 1.4% to 1.5% of a sample with about 190,000 clones, roughly 83% of them seen once. Sequences were obtained from PBMCs. The source is a woman aged 18-35 years in good health and CMV-seronegative.

This rearrangement joins TRBV6-5 to TRBJ2-7, with D unclear. Trimming left V 7 bases short and J 4 bases short, with 8 bases between. This CDR3 contains 11 residues. Germline V lookup: CDR1 MNHEY, CDR2 SVGAGI. This CDR3 is CASTQEYEQYF. The CDR3 coding sequence is TGTGCCAGCACTCAGGAATACGAGCAGTACTTC.

The chain has TRBV9 and TRBJ2-3; no clear D. CDR1 and CDR2 (germline): SGDLS, YYNGEE. The ends were cut back, 4 bases at V and 4 bases at J, with 13 bases in the middle. CDR3 length: 14 amino acids. CDR3 in DNA: TGTGCCAGCAGCCCCTACCCCAGCGCAGATACGCAGTATTTT. Translating it yields CASSPYPSADTQYF.

The CDR3 loop reads CASRELAGGTKNIQYF. For the CDR3, the DNA is TGCGCCAGCAGGGAACTAGCGGGAGGAACCAAAAACATTCAGTACTTC. The chain recombines TRBV10-2 with TRBJ2-4; 12 bases match TRBD2. The CDR3 is 16 amino acids. Germline loops: CDR1 WSHSY, CDR2 SAAADI. Trimming removed 6 bases from V and 2 bases from J; junction bases left unmatched: 5.

CDR3 DNA sequence: TGTGCATGCTACGAGTGGGGCCCGAATTCACCCCTCCACTTT. This gives the protein CACYEWGPNSPLHF. The chain uses TRBV30 and TRBJ1-6, with TRBD1 as a possible D gene (5 bases). There are 14 residues in the CDR3. Germline lookup yields CDR1 GTSNPN and CDR2 SVGIG (reference sequence).

This clone was found a few times. The chain joins TRBV4-2 to TRBJ2-7; 11 positions agree with TRBD1. J was trimmed by 3 bases and V by 0 bases; bases with no gene match: 4. This CDR3 is 16 amino acids long. Germline V CDR1 and CDR2: LGHNA, YNFKEQ. CDR3: CASSQDPGQGGYEQYF. The CDR3 DNA reads TGTGCCAGCAGCCAAGATCCGGGACAGGGGGGCTACGAGCAGTACTTC.

This clone occurred once. The J gene is TRBJ2-3, the V gene TRBV30; the match to TRBD2 covers 8 bases. Germline loops: CDR1 GTSNPN, CDR2 SVGIG (reference sequence). V trimming: 8 bases; J trimming: 7 bases; junction bases outside the gene matches: 11. This CDR3 has 13 residues. The CDR3 here is CAASGTSRNTQYF. The CDR3 DNA reads TGTGCCGCATCCGGGACTAGTCGTAATACGCAGTATTTT.

The CDR3 coding sequence is TGTGCCAGCAGTCTCCTAATGACAATCACATCTGAGAAGCCCCAGCATTTT. It yields the protein CASSLLMTITSEKPQHF. V and J are TRBV28 and TRBJ1-5; no clear D. The CDR3 is 17 amino acids. Per the germline V gene, CDR1 is MDHEN and CDR2 is SYDVKM. With 5 bases removed from V and 8 bases from J, the gap between germline ends came to 25 bases.

The chain links TRBV6-5 to TRBJ2-7; D is possibly TRBD2 (5 bases). Germline V gene data show CDR1 as MNHEY and CDR2 as SVGAGI. V lost 0 bases, J lost 1 base, and 13 bases lay in between. CDR3 length equals 16 residues. The CDR3 sequence is CASSYSPGLMSYEQYF. The CDR3 DNA reads TGTGCCAGCAGTTACTCCCCTGGACTCATGTCCTACGAGCAGTACTTC.

The V and J genes are TRBV6-1 and TRBJ2-7, with 9 bases that match TRBD2. The V and J ends lost 6 bases and 4 bases, in that order; junction bases with no gene match: 10. The germline V gene encodes CDR1 MNHNS and CDR2 SASEGT. This CDR3 comprises 15 residues. DNA of the CDR3: TGTGCCAGCAGGTCCCACATAGCGGGAGTGTACGAGCAGTACTTC. Its protein is CASRSHIAGVYEQYF.

On this clone: Different DNA sequences within this sample yield the same CDR3. This chain joins TRBV5-1 and TRBJ1-2, with TRBD1 as a possible D gene (6 bases). The V end was cut by 0 bases, the J end by 2 bases, with 8 bases between. The germline V gene has CDR1 SGHRS and CDR2 YFSETQ. This CDR3 has 14 amino acids. The CDR3 nucleotides are TGCGCCAGCAGCTTGGGGACAGTAAACTATGGCTACACCTTC. Amino acid sequence: CASSLGTVNYGYTF.

This clone was counted once. The chain has TRBV4-1 and TRBJ2-1; D ambiguous. From germline, CDR1 is MGHRA and CDR2 YSYEKL. The CDR3 consists of 17 residues. V was clipped by 0 bases and J by 0 bases, with 12 bases between them. The CDR3 here is CASSQDPSRSSYNEQFF. In DNA form, the CDR3 reads TGCGCCAGCAGCCAAGATCCGTCGAGGAGCTCCTACAATGAGCAGTTCTTC.

The genes are TRBV5-1 and TRBJ1-4; 9 nucleotides match TRBD1. In germline, CDR1 is SGHRS, CDR2 YFSETQ. The CDR3 consists of 14 residues. Trimming cost V 4 bases and J 3 bases; bases outside gene matches: 1. The CDR3 sequence: CASSGTGSNEKLFF. Here the CDR3 DNA reads TGCGCCAGCAGCGGGACAGGGTCTAATGAAAAACTGTTTTTT.

The chain combines TRBV12-5 with TRBJ1-2; 7 bases are a match to TRBD1. There are 14 residues in the CDR3. Unmatched junction bases numbered 10, after V lost 9 bases and J lost 3 bases. The germline CDR1 and CDR2 sequences are LGHNT and FRNRAP. In nucleotides, the CDR3 is TGTGCTAGCAGACAGGGAGGTGTCGACTATGGCTACACCTTC. This sequence encodes CASRQGGVDYGYTF.

This clone has more than one count but fewer than ten. V is TRBV7-3 and J is TRBJ1-6; 9 bases are a match to TRBD1. V shed 5 bases and J 8 bases; nucleotides not matched to a gene: 1. Germline assignment: CDR1 SGHTA and CDR2 FQGTGA. The CDR3 contains 13 residues. Here the CDR3 reads CASSNRGHSPLHF. For the CDR3, the DNA is TGTGCCAGCAGCAACAGGGGGCATTCACCCCTCCACTTT.

This chain links TRBV7-9 with TRBJ2-1, with 7 bases identical to TRBD1. Germline-derived CDR1 and CDR2 are SEHNR and FQNEAQ (reference sequence). Unmatched junction bases numbered 10, after V lost 1 base and J lost 4 bases. The CDR3 runs to 17 residues. The CDR3 loop is CASSLGAQGERYNEQFF. CDR3 coding DNA: TGTGCCAGCAGCTTAGGGGCTCAGGGGGAAAGGTACAATGAGCAGTTCTTC.

J is TRBJ1-3 and V is TRBV2, with no clear D. V was cut by 7 bases and J by 4 bases, with 8 bases left in between. Germline CDR1 SNHLY, CDR2 FYNNEI. The length of the CDR3 is 12 residues. The CDR3 DNA reads as TGTGCCAGCAAAAGCGGGGGAAACACCATATATTTT. Protein: CASKSGGNTIYF.

The V gene is TRBV5-1, the J gene TRBJ2-1; 8 bases line up with TRBD1. V trimming: 0 bases; J trimming: 5 bases; junction bases outside the gene matches: 1. This CDR3 region has 14 residues. Germline CDR1 is SGHRS and CDR2 is YFSETQ. The CDR3 region has the DNA TGCGCCAGCAGCTTGGGACAGGGGCACAATGAGCAGTTCTTC. This codes for CASSLGQGHNEQFF. Variable domain in full (rest from reference TRBV5-1 and TRBJ2-1): KAGVTQTPRYLIKTRGQQVTLSCSPISGHRSVSWYQQTPGQGLQFLFEYFSETQRNKGNFPGRFSGRQFSNSRSEMNVSTLELGDSALYLCASSLGQGHNEQFFGPGTRLTVL.

The genes are TRBV7-7 and TRBJ2-1; 8 bases are shared with TRBD1. Germline values: CDR1 SSHAT, CDR2 FNYEAQ (reference sequence). V dropped 4 bases and J dropped 6; count of bases not matched to a gene: 2. The length of the CDR3 is 13 residues. CDR3 sequence (DNA): TGTGCCAGCAGCTCGGACAGGGCCAATGAGCAGTTCTTC. It codes for CASSSDRANEQFF.